This entry is about one TCR beta chain. The sample is drawn from a study of T cells in Graves' hyperthyroidism and ophthalmopathy. Researchers barred patients who had uncontrolled infection, other autoimmune disease, pregnancy or lactation. TCR beta CDR3 regions were amplified from RNA transcripts. HTBI primers were used for first-round RT-PCR of the TCR CDR3. From the multiplex PCR reads, TCRdb called clonotypes with MiXCR, one entry per CDR3 protein. Seen here are about 570,000 distinct CDR3 sequences, 12% to 15% observed once, and the top ten hold approximately 15%. Trimming cost V 3 bases and J 0 bases, with 12 bases left between them. This CDR3 has 16 residues. CDR1 and CDR2 (germline): MNHEY, SMNVEV (reference sequence).

This clonotype was sampled from a woman aged 40-49 years with Graves' hyperthyroidism. The V call is TRBV27, the J call TRBJ1-5; D remains ambiguous. Sequenced material: blood. The CDR3 nucleotides are TGTGCCAGCAGTTTCGTGGCCCTTTATAGCAATCAGCCCCAGCATTTT. It encodes CASSFVALYSNQPQHF.